The TCR beta chain under discussion was sequenced for a study of HIV-infected patients and healthy controls. 450 to 600 ng RNA was reverse transcribed with alpha and beta constant-region primers. Alpha and beta chain libraries were made separately by chain-specific third strand synthesis with multiplexing indices. TCRdb reanalysed the 5' RACE reads using MiXCR and keeps one entry per CDR3 protein. Among around 9,000 distinct CDR3 sequences listed, under 6% were seen once. This CDR3 has 14 amino acids. The germline gives CDR1 GTSNPN, CDR2 SVGIG (reference sequence). Trimming cost V 3 bases and J 9 bases; bases outside gene matches: 10. By its share, this clonotype is medium-sized. No cell fractionation was done, so the repertoire covers all unsorted peripheral blood T cells.

The rearrangement links TRBV30 to TRBJ2-1, with 8 bases aligning to TRBD1. The sequence derives from an adult in good health. The sequenced material came from blood. In nucleotides, the CDR3 is TGTGCCTGGAGCGGGCAGGGGGCCGCCGGTGAGCAGTTCTTC. This translates into CAWSGQGAAGEQFF.